A selection of T cell receptor beta chains follows, all from one sample in a study of blood T cell repertoires in COVID-19. Assay used: immunoSEQ multiplex PCR; TCRdb lists only in-frame clones, some missing. The data show 120,000 to 150,000 clones, about 86% seen once. Sequenced: peripheral blood. These receptors were obtained from a woman aged 55-75 years with acute or convalescent COVID-19. Each CDR3 is given with its conserved first and last residue. Each record gives: V gene, D gene, clone size, J gene, CDR3 protein, CDR3 DNA. The D gene is left open where the match is weak. Clone size appears in some rows only: once, few, many, or a class for an expanded clone.

TRBV2	-	-	TRBJ2-2	CASSEVQGTGELFF	TGTGCCAGCAGTGAAGTGCAGGGTACCGGGGAGCTGTTTTTT
TRBV2	-	-	TRBJ2-6	CASTDGSGANVLTF	TGTGCCAGCACTGACGGGTCCGGGGCCAACGTCCTGACTTTC
TRBV5-1	-	-	TRBJ1-3	CASSLGDIMSSGNTIYF	TGCGCCAGCAGCTTGGGGGACATTATGAGCTCTGGAAACACCATATATTTT
TRBV18	TRBD1	-	TRBJ1-2	CASWIDRGNGYTF	TGTGCCAGCTGGATCGACAGGGGAAATGGCTACACCTTC
TRBV18	-	-	TRBJ1-1	CASSPPFRTEAFF	TGTGCCAGCTCACCACCGTTTCGCACTGAAGCTTTCTTT
TRBV7-9	-	-	TRBJ1-1	CASSPMRDTEAFF	TGTGCCAGCAGCCCCATGAGAGACACTGAAGCTTTCTTT
TRBV3-1/TRBV3-2	TRBD2	-	TRBJ2-3	CASSQGTTSGGTDTQYF	TGTGCCAGCAGCCAAGGGACTACTAGCGGGGGAACAGATACGCAGTATTTT
TRBV19	TRBD1	-	TRBJ2-2	CASSSQGATGELFF	TGTGCCAGTAGTAGTCAGGGGGCAACCGGGGAGCTGTTTTTT
TRBV30	-	-	TRBJ1-2	CAWSKLLGLGRGYTF	TGTGCCTGGAGTAAACTGCTCGGACTGGGCCGGGGCTACACCTTC
TRBV30	-	-	TRBJ1-3	CAWSVGGAPGNTIYF	TGTGCCTGGAGTGTAGGGGGGGCGCCTGGAAACACCATATATTTT
TRBV28	TRBD1	once	TRBJ1-2	CASSLLTGGYGYTF	TGTGCCAGCAGTTTATTGACAGGGGGGTATGGCTACACCTTC
TRBV11-2	TRBD2	-	TRBJ2-3	CASSLGLAVTTDTQYF	TGTGCCAGCAGTCTGGGACTAGCGGTGACCACAGATACGCAGTATTTT
TRBV12-2	-	-	TRBJ1-2	CASRLALGDETF	TGTGCAAGTCGCTTAGCGCTAGGGGATGAAACCTTC
TRBV7-9	-	few	TRBJ1-5	CASSATGIQPQHF	TGTGCCAGCAGCGCAACAGGGATTCAGCCCCAGCATTTT
TRBV18	-	once	TRBJ1-4	CASSPPGEKLFF	TGTGCCAGCTCACCCCCGGGGGAAAAACTGTTTTTT
TRBV4-1	TRBD2	-	TRBJ2-4	CASSQWGLAGATKNIQYF	TGCGCCAGCAGCCAATGGGGACTAGCGGGGGCAACCAAAAACATTCAGTACTTC
TRBV9	TRBD2	-	TRBJ2-3	CASSAGVSAGEFLGTDTQYF	TGTGCCAGCAGCGCCGGAGTATCGGCGGGGGAGTTTCTTGGGACAGATACGCAGTATTTT
TRBV6-5	-	once	TRBJ1-1	CASSPPGRDTEAFF	TGTGCCAGCAGTCCCCCCGGGCGGGACACTGAAGCTTTCTTT
TRBV6-5	-	-	TRBJ2-2	CASTQGGTGELFF	TGTGCCAGCACCCAGGGTGGTACCGGGGAGCTGTTTTTT
TRBV6-2/TRBV6-3	-	few	TRBJ1-5	CASSGGAVQPQHF	TGTGCCAGCAGTGGAGGGGCGGTTCAGCCCCAGCATTTT
TRBV5-1	-	-	TRBJ2-2	CASSLDQIGELFF	TGCGCCAGCAGCTTGGACCAGATCGGGGAGCTGTTTTTT
TRBV6-2/TRBV6-3	TRBD1	few	TRBJ1-5	CASSYSRDRVNNPQHF	TGTGCCAGCAGTTACTCGCGGGACAGGGTCAATAATCCCCAGCATTTT
TRBV6-1	-	once	TRBJ1-2	CASSEAGGANYGYTF	TGTGCCAGCAGTGAAGCGGGGGGGGCGAACTATGGCTACACCTTC
TRBV28	-	-	TRBJ1-2	CASSLMTGGNGYTF	TGTGCCAGCAGTTTAATGACGGGAGGAAATGGCTACACCTTC
TRBV5-8	-	-	TRBJ1-3	CASSWVGGLRNTIYF	TGTGCCAGCAGTTGGGTCGGGGGGCTGAGAAACACCATATATTTT
TRBV7-8	TRBD1	-	TRBJ2-7	CASSPRGSLPGEQYF	TGTGCCAGCAGCCCCAGGGGGTCTCTGCCTGGCGAGCAGTACTTC
TRBV30	TRBD2	-	TRBJ2-5	CAWSVASGETQYF	TGTGCCTGGAGTGTGGCTAGCGGGGAGACCCAGTACTTC